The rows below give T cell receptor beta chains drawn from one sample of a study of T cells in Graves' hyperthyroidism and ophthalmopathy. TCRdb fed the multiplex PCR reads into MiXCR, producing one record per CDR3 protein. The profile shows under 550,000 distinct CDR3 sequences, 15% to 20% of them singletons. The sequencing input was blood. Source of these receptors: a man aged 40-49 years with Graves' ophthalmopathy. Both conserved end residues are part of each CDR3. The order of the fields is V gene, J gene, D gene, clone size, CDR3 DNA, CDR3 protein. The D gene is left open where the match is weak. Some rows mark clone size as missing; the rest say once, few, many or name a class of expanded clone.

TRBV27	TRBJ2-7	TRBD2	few	TGTGCCAGCAGTTTTTCGGAGTCGACTAGCGGGGTAGGGCAGTACTTC	CASSFSESTSGVGQYF
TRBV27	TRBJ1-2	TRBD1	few	TGTGCCAGCAGTCTAACAGGGGTAGACTATGGCTACACCTTC	CASSLTGVDYGYTF
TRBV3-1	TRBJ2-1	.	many	TGTGCCAGCAGCCTGAAGGGCCCCCCGTTCTTC	CASSLKGPPFF
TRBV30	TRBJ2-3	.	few	TGTGCCGGGGGTATGGGGGCAGATACGCAGTATTTT	CAGGMGADTQYF
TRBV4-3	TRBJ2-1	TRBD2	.	TGCGCCAGCAGCCCCAGATGGACTAGCGGGAGAACGAATGAGCAGTTCTTC	CASSPRWTSGRTNEQFF
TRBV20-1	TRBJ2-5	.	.	TGCAGTGCTAGAGAATCGACACATCAAGAGACCCAGTACTTC	CSARESTHQETQYF
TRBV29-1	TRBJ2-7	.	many	TGCAGCGTTGGTCAGGGGGGCTCCTACGAGCAGTACTTC	CSVGQGGSYEQYF
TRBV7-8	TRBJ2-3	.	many	TGTGCCAGCAGGCAGGGCGCCAGCACAGATACGCAGTATTTT	CASRQGASTDTQYF
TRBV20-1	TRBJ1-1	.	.	TGCAGTGCTTCAAATAACAGGGCAGCGGGGGACACTGAAGCTTTCTTT	CSASNNRAAGDTEAFF
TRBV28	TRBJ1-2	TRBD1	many	TGTGCCAGCAGTCCCCCAGGGCAGGGGGCGTCGGGCTACACCTTC	CASSPPGQGASGYTF
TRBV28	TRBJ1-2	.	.	TGTGCCAGCAGATCACAGGGATTTAACTATGGCTACACCTTC	CASRSQGFNYGYTF
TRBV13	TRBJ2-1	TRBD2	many	TGTGCCAGCAGCTTACGGGCTAGCGGTGGGAATGAGCAGTTCTTC	CASSLRASGGNEQFF
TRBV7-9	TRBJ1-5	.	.	TGTGCCAGCAGCTTGGGGGGTATGGGCAATCAGCCCCAGCATTTT	CASSLGGMGNQPQHF
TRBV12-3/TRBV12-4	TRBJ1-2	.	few	TGTGCCAGCAGTTATACGGGGGCCGGTGGCTACACCTTC	CASSYTGAGGYTF
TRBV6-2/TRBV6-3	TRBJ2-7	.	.	TGTGCCAGCAGTTACCCCGGACAGCCGGGAAACTACGAGCAGTACTTC	CASSYPGQPGNYEQYF
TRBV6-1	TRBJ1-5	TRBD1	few	TGTGCCAGCAGTGGGGGACAGGGTAGTCAGCCCCAGCATTTT	CASSGGQGSQPQHF
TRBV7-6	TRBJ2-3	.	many	TGTGCCAGCAGCTTAGGGGGCGGGGTAGATACGCAGTATTTT	CASSLGGGVDTQYF
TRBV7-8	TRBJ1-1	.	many	TGTGCCAGCAGCTCCACATTGCTCACTGAAGCTTTCTTT	CASSSTLLTEAFF
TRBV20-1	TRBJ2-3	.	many	TGCAGTGCTAGTGGACTAACAGATACGCAGTATTTT	CSASGLTDTQYF
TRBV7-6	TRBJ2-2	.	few	TGTGCCAGCAGCAACACGGGGGGCGGCGCCGGGGAGCTGTTTTTT	CASSNTGGGAGELFF
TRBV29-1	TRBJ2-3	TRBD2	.	TGCAGCGCTGGGAGGGGCACAGATACGCAGTATTTT	CSAGRGTDTQYF
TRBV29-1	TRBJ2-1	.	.	TGCAGCGTTGAGATAGTGTACAATGAGCAGTTCTTC	CSVEIVYNEQFF
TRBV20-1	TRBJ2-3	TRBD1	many	TGCAGTGCACCGACCGGGACAGGGATCGCAGATACGCAGTATTTT	CSAPTGTGIADTQYF
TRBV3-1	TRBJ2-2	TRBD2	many	TGTGCCAGCAGCCAAGCTAGCGGCGACACCGGGGAGCTGTTTTTT	CASSQASGDTGELFF
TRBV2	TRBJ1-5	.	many	TGTGCCAGCAGAAAGGAGAGCAATCAGCCCCAGCATTTT	CASRKESNQPQHF
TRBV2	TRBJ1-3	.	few	TGTGCCAGCAGTGAATTCGGCGGGACGCAAAACACCATATATTTT	CASSEFGGTQNTIYF
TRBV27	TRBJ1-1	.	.	TGTGCCAGCACTTCAAACACTGAAGCTTTCTTT	CASTSNTEAFF
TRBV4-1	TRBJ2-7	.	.	TGCGCCAGCAGCCAAAAGACAGGAGCCTACGAGCAGTACTTC	CASSQKTGAYEQYF
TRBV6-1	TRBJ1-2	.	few	TGTGCCAGCTCTAGTCGTTTACAGGGCGGCGGCTACACCTTC	CASSSRLQGGGYTF
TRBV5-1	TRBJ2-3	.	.	TGCGCCAGCAGCTTAACAATACCCACAGATACGCAGTATTTT	CASSLTIPTDTQYF
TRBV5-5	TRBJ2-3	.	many	TGTGCCAGCAGCTTGGGTTCAGGGCCATCTAGCACAGATACGCAGTATTTT	CASSLGSGPSSTDTQYF
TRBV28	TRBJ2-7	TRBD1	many	TGTGCCAGCAGTACCTCCGGGACAGGGAACCACGAGCAGTACTTC	CASSTSGTGNHEQYF
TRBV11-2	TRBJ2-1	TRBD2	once	TGTGCCAGCGGATACCCCCTTACCGGGACTAGCGGGTATGGTGAGCAGTTCTTC	CASGYPLTGTSGYGEQFF
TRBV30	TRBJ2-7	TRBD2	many	TGTGCCTGGAGCCTAGCGGGAGGAAGTGGGCAGTACTTC	CAWSLAGGSGQYF
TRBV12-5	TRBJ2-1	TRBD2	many	TGTGCTAGTGGTTCTCAGCGGGGGGTTAACCCTAACAATGAGCAGTTCTTC	CASGSQRGVNPNNEQFF
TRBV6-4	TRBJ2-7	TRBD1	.	TGTGCCAGCAGTGACTTTACCGGGACAGGGGGACCCCCTCTCTACGAGCAGTACTTC	CASSDFTGTGGPPLYEQYF
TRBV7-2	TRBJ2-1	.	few	TGTGCCAGCAGCTTAGGGCGGGACTCATGGTTCTTC	CASSLGRDSWFF
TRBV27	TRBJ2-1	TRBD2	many	TGTGCCAGCAGCCTCCCCCCGGGACTAGCGGGTGAGCAGTTCTTC	CASSLPPGLAGEQFF
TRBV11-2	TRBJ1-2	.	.	TGTGCCAGCAGCCCACAGGCAAACTATGGCTACACCTTC	CASSPQANYGYTF
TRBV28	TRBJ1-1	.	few	TGTGCCAGCACCGCCGGACAAGCTGTGGGCACTGAAGCTTTCTTT	CASTAGQAVGTEAFF
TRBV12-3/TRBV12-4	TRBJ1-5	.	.	TGTGCCAGCGGGAGAAGCGTGAGCCAGCCCCAGCATTTT	CASGRSVSQPQHF
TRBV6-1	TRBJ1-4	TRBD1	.	TGTGCCAGCAGTGAACCCGGGACAGGGTTGGATGAAAAACTGTTTTTT	CASSEPGTGLDEKLFF